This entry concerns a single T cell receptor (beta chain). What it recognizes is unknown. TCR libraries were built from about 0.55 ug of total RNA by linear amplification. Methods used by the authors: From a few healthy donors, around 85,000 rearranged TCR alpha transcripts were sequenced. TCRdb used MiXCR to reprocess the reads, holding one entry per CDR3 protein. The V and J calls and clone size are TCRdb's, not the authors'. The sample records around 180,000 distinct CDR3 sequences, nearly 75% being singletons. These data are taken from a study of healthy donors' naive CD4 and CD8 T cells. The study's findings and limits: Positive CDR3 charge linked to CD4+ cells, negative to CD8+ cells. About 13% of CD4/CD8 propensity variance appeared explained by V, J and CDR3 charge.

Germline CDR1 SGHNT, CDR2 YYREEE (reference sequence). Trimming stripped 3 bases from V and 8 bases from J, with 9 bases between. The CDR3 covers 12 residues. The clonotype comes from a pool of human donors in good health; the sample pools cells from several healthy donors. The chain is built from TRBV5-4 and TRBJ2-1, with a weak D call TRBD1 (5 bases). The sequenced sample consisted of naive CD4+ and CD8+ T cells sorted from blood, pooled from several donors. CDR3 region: CASSSQGYEQFF. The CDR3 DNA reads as TGTGCCAGCAGCTCGCAGGGTTATGAGCAGTTCTTC.